The 3 T cell receptor beta chains listed next were all sequenced from one sample in a study of blood T cell repertoires in COVID-19 (dated by TCRdb to about 2020). The library relied on the immunoSEQ multiplex PCR assay. TCRdb re-hosts the immuneACCESS table, in-frame sequences only. Its copies lack some clones; in the studies checked, an unresolved V gene accounts for under half of them, and the cause for the rest is not known. This sample lists around 50,000 clones; approximately 80% were detected once. Around 5.4% of the sample is in the top ten clones. The sequencing input was PBMCs or T cells enriched from blood (not recorded which). Receptors originate from a woman aged 45-65 years with acute COVID-19.

This clone was observed a handful of times. This chain uses TRBV13 with TRBJ2-7; TRBD1 matches 7 bases. The CDR3 has 14 amino acids. V lost 5 bases to trimming and J lost 2 bases; unmatched junction nucleotides: 6. Germline CDR1 PRHDT, CDR2 FYEKMQ (reference sequence). This CDR3 reads CASSPGQFPYEQYF. The DNA of the CDR3 is TGTGCCAGCAGCCCGGGACAGTTCCCCTACGAGCAGTACTTC.

The V call is TRBV5-4, the J call TRBJ2-5, with a possible D match to TRBD2 (5 bases). Germline V lookup: CDR1 SGHNT, CDR2 YYREEE (reference sequence). V lost 4 bases to trimming and J lost 5 bases, with 15 bases between them. CDR3 length: 14 residues. The CDR3: CASSTEGLTETQYF. In DNA, the CDR3 is TGTGCCAGCAGCACCGAGGGATTAACGGAGACCCAGTACTTC.

CDR3 bases: TGCGCCAGCAGCTTGGCAGGCCCGAGTAACGCCATATATTTT. Its translation: CASSLAGPSNAIYF. V and J are TRBV5-1 and TRBJ1-3; D remains ambiguous. CDR1 and CDR2 from the germline V gene are SGHRS and YFSETQ. This CDR3 has 14 residues. The ends were cut back, 0 bases at V and 11 bases at J, with 15 bases in the middle.